Detailed here is one T cell receptor (beta chain). Its specific antigen is unknown. Base qualities are not at hand, and no much larger clone is one base apart. The data are from a study of graft-versus-host responses after intestinal transplantation (dated by TCRdb to the early 2020s). For context, the study as a whole: Recipients received multivisceral, liver-intestinal, or isolated intestinal transplants. Anti-thymocyte globulin induction was given to all recipients, followed by maintenance tacrolimus and steroids for two to three years. Bulk TCR-beta CDR3 sequencing was used to track graft-versus-host and host-versus-graft alloreactive T cell clones in the graft, circulation and bone marrow after intestinal transplantation. Alloreactive clones were identified by sequencing pre-transplant mixed lymphocyte reaction products and comparing them with unstimulated pre-transplant donor and recipient T cells. The cohort enrolled 20 to 25 intestinal transplant recipients, one of whom was a retransplant, and a few patients without pretransplant specimens were excluded. Donor T cell macrochimerism was defined as a peak of at least 4% donor T cells among recipient peripheral blood mononuclear cells. Samples from a few later patients were sequenced in-house on an Illumina MiSeq with MiXCR processing rather than by the commercial service.

The library was built by means of the immunoSEQ multiplex PCR assay. For most patients, genomic DNA was isolated with the Qiagen DNeasy Blood and Tissue Kit and sent frozen to Adaptive Biotechnologies for TCR sequencing. For most patients, genomic DNA was subjected to high-throughput TCR-beta CDR3 sequencing by Adaptive Biotechnologies. Regarding the original processing steps: Adaptive's ImmunoSEQ software was the source of the TCR sequencing data for about 17 patients, while three other patients were processed with MiXCR and VDJtools. To correct CD4 versus CD8 sorting errors, sequences present in both subsets at a frequency ratio below 5:1 were removed. CDR3 nucleotide sequences shared between donor and recipient were removed because their origin could not be assigned. To be classed as alloreactive, a clone needed at least 2-fold expansion over unstimulated cells and a minimum CFSE-low frequency of 0.002% (template counts) or 0.001% (read counts). Mappable clones were those detected in sequenced pre-transplant spleen, lymph node, or MLR CFSE-low populations of the donor or recipient. Cumulative frequency of alloreactive clones was calculated as a percentage of all sequences weighted by copy number. TCRdb re-hosts the immuneACCESS table, in-frame sequences only. Its copies lack some clones; in the studies checked, an unresolved V gene accounts for under half of them, and the cause for the rest is not known. V, J and clone size are those of that table, while D and trimming were read from the DNA. A total of around 100,000 clones appear in this sample, approximately 93% of them only once. The top ten clonotypes cover more than 0.95% of the sample.

Interpreted using the paper, the time point label stands for: cells obtained before transplantation from donor or recipient. CD3+CD4+ and CD3+CD8+ populations were FACS-sorted from unstimulated pre-transplant donor and recipient cells taken from spleen or lymph nodes. Results the study describes overall, beyond this receptor: Early after transplant, peak levels of circulating GvH clones were associated with declines in HvG clones. In the allografts of patients with donor T cell macrochimerism, GvH to HvG T cell clonal ratios were high. The conclusions were limited by the relatively low number and heterogeneity of the intestinal transplant patients. GvH clones were detected in recipient bone marrow, and some appeared earlier in ileal mucosa or blood, consistent with an intestinal mucosal origin.

The sequenced sample was unstimulated CD8+ T cells sorted from spleen or lymph node cells, obtained before intestinal transplant. This sequence was found in a human donor who received an intestinal transplant.

The CDR3: CASSQSPQRVQYF. DNA sequence: TGTGCCAGCAGCCAATCTCCACAGCGAGTCCAGTACTTC. Recombination connected TRBV14 to TRBJ2-5, with no D gene named confidently. V lost 2 bases and J lost 10 bases; the stretch between them is 14 bases long. CDR1 and CDR2 are read off the germline V gene as SGHDN and FVKESK. The CDR3, from cysteine to phenylalanine, totals 13 residues. The kept DNA is CDR3 alone, 39 bases in frame from the first base.